The sequence of this TCR beta chain was determined in a study of T cell repertoires in cytomegalovirus infection. Study-wide context: From public TCR beta signatures came an indication of both CMV infection and matching HLA type. Findings and limits, study-wide: HLA-C-restricted TCR beta clonotypes specific for CMV led the ex vivo response. Identification of carriers of CMV plus the relevant HLA was achieved through cumulative public TCR beta family frequency.

As regards this clonotype: The target antigen is unknown.

One entry per CDR3 protein, called by TCRdb with MiXCR from the reads. Found here are around 350,000 distinct CDR3 sequences, 15% to 20% of them singletons; the top ten hold approximately 10%. This CDR3 is 14 amino acids long. Germline CDR1 LNHDA, CDR2 SQIVND (reference sequence). V lost 3 bases to trimming and J lost 2 bases, with 10 bases between them. The V gene is TRBV19, the J gene TRBJ1-2; D gene uncertain. The source material was PBMCs. The source is a human donor in good health (CMV status not recorded). Some clones in this sample may be carry-over from other donors' samples. In nucleotides, the CDR3 is TGTGCCAGTAGTATCGGAAGGCAGAACTATGGCTACACCTTC. Its translation is CASSIGRQNYGYTF.